Described below is a single T cell receptor beta chain sequence and its context. The sample belongs to a study of PD-1 blockade in classical Hodgkin lymphoma. Study context: Patients in the cohort were put on intravenous nivolumab, 3 mg/kg every 2 weeks.

TCRdb keeps only in-frame clones here, not all; method: immunoSEQ multiplex PCR. The sample has about 13,000 clones; about 82% are singletons. This CDR3 spans 13 amino acids. The germline CDR1 and CDR2 sequences are LNHDA and SQIVND (reference sequence). V gave up 5 bases and J gave up 5 bases, with 13 bases separating them. The time point denotes: cycle 4 day 1 (C4D1), after more than 5 weeks of nivolumab. No patient escaped relapse after autologous stem cell transplantation, and brentuximab vedotin exposure varied. This sample comprised peripheral blood mononuclear cells (PBMCs), obtained before the fourth cycle of nivolumab. This sequence was found in a human donor with classical Hodgkin lymphoma. The chain has TRBV19 and TRBJ2-7; D gene unclear. The CDR3 nucleotides are TGTGCCAGTAGTTCAGGTGGTGGAGACGAGCAGTACTTC. This sequence encodes CASSSGGGDEQYF.